This T cell receptor beta chain was recorded in a study of blood T cell repertoires in COVID-19. Authors' analysis steps: Nucleated cell number was recorded as an estimate derived from reference gene primer amplification. Data came from immunoSEQ multiplex PCR; TCRdb stores just in-frame clones and leaves some out. The V and J calls and clone size were taken over from that table, and D and trimming were inferred from the DNA. This table has tens of thousands of clones, around nine tenths appearing once. The length of the CDR3 is 15 residues. Looked up from germline, CDR1 is SGHVS and CDR2 is FNYEAQ. Trimming left V 0 bases short and J 4 bases short, with 13 bases between.

Material: peripheral blood. The chain recombines TRBV7-6 with TRBJ2-7; D perhaps matches TRBD2 (5 bases). This sequence was found in a man older than 75 with COVID-19, enrolled during active disease. In DNA, the CDR3 is TGTGCCAGCAGCTTAGCCTTCGGGAAAGTTTACGAGCAGTACTTC. Translating it yields CASSLAFGKVYEQYF.